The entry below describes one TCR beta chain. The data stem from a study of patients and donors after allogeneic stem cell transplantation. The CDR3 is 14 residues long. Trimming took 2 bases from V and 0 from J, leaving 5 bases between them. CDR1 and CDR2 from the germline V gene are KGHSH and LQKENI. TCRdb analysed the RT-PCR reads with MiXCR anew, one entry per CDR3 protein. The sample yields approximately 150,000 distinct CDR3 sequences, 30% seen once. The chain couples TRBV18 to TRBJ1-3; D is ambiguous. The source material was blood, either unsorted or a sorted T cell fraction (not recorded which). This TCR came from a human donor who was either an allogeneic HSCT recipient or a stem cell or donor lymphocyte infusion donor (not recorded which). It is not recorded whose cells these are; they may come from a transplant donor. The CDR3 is CASSPVSSGNTIYF. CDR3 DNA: TGTGCCAGCTCACCAGTCTCCTCTGGAAACACCATATATTTT.